The clone carrying this T cell receptor (beta chain) was observed a handful of times. Its specificity is unknown. Using a J-beta primer mix together with a sample-barcoded 5' primer, a second PCR was run for about 7 to 12 cycles. TCRdb processed the 5' RACE reads anew with MiXCR; each CDR3 protein has one entry. The table lists hundreds of thousands of distinct CDR3 sequences, approximately 21% of them singletons. The data belong to a study of blood T cells in healthy people across ages. Per germline, CDR1 ENHRY and CDR2 SYGVKD. This CDR3 contains 13 residues. With 6 bases removed from V and 1 base from J, the gap between germline ends came to 9 bases. Study results and caveats: Donors of long life had a larger count of naive CD4+ cells and greater diversity than aged donors. Measured against age, TCR beta diversity per million T cells decreased in a roughly linear manner. Estimates drawn from one million T cells were deemed to understate diversity. It was not known whether donors were CMV positive (a possible confounder of expanded clonotype changes).

The material sequenced was blood. This chain connects TRBV10-3 to TRBJ2-5, with a weak D call TRBD2 (6 bases). The clonotype comes from a man between 65 and 85 years old in good health. CDR3 protein: CAISSSAQETQYF. CDR3 DNA: TGTGCCATCAGCTCTAGCGCCCAAGAGACCCAGTACTTC.